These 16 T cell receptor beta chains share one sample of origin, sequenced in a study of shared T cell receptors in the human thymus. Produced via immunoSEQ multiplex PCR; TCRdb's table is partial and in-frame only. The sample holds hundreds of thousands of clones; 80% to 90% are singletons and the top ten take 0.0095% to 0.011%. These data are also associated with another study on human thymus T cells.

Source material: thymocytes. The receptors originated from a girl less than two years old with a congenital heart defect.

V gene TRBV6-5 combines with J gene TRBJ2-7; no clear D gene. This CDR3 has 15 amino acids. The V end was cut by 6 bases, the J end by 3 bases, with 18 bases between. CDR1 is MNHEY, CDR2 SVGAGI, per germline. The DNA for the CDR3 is TGTGCCAGCAGCCTTTGGCCCCCCCCCATCTACGAGCAGTACTTC. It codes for CASSLWPPPIYEQYF.

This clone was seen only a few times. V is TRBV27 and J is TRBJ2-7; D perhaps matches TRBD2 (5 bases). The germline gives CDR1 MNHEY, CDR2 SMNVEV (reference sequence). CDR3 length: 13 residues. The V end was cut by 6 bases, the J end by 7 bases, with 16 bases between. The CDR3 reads CASSLGRPGEQYF. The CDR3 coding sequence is TGTGCCAGCAGCCTTGGACGGCCGGGGGAGCAGTACTTC.

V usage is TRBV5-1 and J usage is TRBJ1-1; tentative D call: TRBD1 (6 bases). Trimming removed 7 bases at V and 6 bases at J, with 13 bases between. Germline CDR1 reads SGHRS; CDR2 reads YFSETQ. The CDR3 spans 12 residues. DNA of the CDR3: TGCGCCAGCGGACTGGACAGACCTGAAGCTTTCTTT. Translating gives CASGLDRPEAFF.

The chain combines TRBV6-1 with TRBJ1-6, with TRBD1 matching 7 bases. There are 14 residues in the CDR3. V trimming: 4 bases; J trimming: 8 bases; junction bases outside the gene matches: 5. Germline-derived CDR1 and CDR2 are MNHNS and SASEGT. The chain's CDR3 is CASSATGAHSPLHF. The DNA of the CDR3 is TGTGCCAGCAGTGCCACAGGGGCCCATTCACCCCTCCACTTT.

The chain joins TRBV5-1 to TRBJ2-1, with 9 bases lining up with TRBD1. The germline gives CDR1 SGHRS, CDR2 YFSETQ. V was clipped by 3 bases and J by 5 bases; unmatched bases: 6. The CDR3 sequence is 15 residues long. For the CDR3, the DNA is TGCGCCAGCAGCTGGACAGGGGCAGAGGACAATGAGCAGTTCTTC. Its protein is CASSWTGAEDNEQFF. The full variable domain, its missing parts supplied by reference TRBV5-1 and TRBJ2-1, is KAGVTQTPRYLIKTRGQQVTLSCSPISGHRSVSWYQQTPGQGLQFLFEYFSETQRNKGNFPGRFSGRQFSNSRSEMNVSTLELGDSALYLCASSWTGAEDNEQFFGPGTRLTVL.

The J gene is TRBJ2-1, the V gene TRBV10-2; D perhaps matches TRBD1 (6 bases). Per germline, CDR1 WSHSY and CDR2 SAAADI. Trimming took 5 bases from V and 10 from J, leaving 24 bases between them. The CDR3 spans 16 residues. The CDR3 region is CASSFSGQPGLGEQFF. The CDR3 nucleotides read TGCGCCAGCAGTTTCAGCGGACAGCCTGGGCTAGGGGAGCAGTTCTTC.

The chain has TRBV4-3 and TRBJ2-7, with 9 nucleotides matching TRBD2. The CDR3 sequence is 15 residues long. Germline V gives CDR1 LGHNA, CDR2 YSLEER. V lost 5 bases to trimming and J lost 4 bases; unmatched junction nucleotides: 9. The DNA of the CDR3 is TGCGCCAGCAGCGATTGGCGGGGGGGCGTTTACGAGCAGTACTTC. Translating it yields CASSDWRGGVYEQYF.

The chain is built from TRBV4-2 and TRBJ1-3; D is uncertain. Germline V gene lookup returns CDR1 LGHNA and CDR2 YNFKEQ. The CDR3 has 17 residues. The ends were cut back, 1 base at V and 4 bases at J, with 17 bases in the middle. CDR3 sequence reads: CASSQGSVIILGNTIYF. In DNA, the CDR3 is TGTGCCAGCAGCCAAGGAAGCGTCATAATCTTAGGAAACACCATATATTTT.

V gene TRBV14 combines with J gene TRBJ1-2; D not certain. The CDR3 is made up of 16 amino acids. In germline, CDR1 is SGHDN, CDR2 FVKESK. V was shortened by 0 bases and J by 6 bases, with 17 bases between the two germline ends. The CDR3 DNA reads TGTGCCAGCAGCCAAGAGGATCCCCCGGGGTACAATGGCTACACCTTC. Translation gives CASSQEDPPGYNGYTF.

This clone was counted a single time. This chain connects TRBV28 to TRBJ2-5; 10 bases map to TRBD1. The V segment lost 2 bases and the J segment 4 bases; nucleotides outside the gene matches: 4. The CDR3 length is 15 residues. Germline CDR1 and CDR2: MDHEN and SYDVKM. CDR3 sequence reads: CASSLDRGRRETQYF. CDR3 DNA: TGTGCCAGCAGTTTAGACAGGGGGCGACGAGAGACCCAGTACTTC.

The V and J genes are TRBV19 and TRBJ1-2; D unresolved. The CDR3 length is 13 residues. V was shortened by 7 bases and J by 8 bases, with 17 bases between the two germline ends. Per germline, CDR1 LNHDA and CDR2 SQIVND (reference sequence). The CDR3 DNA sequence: TGTGCCAGTATCACTAGACCGGGCGGCGGCTACACCTTC. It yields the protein CASITRPGGGYTF.

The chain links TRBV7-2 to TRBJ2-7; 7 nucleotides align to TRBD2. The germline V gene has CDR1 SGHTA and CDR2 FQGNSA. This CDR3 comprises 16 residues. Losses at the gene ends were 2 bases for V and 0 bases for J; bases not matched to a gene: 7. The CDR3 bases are TGTGCCAGCAGCTTAAAGGGACTACCGAGCTCCTACGAGCAGTACTTC. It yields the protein CASSLKGLPSSYEQYF. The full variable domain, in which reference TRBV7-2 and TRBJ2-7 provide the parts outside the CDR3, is GAGVSQSPSNKVTEKGKDVELRCDPISGHTALYWYRQSLGQGLEFLIYFQGNSAPDKSGLPSDRFSAERTGGSVSTLTIQRTQQEDSAVYLCASSLKGLPSSYEQYFGPGTRLTVT.

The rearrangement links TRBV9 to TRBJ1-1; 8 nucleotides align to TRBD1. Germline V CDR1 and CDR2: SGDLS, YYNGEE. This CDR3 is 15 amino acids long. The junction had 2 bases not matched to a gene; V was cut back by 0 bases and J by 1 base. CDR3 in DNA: TGTGCCAGCAGCGTAGACGACAGGGGGAACACTGAAGCTTTCTTT. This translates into CASSVDDRGNTEAFF. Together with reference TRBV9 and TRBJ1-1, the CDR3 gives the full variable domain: DSGVTQTPKHLITATGQRVTLRCSPRSGDLSVYWYQQSLDQGLQFLIQYYNGEERAKGNILERFSAQQFPDLHSELNLSSLELGDSALYFCASSVDDRGNTEAFFGQGTRLTVV.

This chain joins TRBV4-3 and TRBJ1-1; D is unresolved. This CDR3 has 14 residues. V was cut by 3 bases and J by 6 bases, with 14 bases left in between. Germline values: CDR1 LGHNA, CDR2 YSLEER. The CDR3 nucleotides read TGCGCCAGCAGCCAGACAAGTGAGATGGCTGAAGCTTTCTTT. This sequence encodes CASSQTSEMAEAFF.

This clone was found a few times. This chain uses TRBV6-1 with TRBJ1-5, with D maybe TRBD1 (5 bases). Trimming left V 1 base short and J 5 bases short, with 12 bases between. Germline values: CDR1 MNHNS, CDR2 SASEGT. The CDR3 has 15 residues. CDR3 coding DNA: TGTGCCAGCAGTGAAGATGTATGGGGGGATCAGCCCCAGCATTTT. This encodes CASSEDVWGDQPQHF.

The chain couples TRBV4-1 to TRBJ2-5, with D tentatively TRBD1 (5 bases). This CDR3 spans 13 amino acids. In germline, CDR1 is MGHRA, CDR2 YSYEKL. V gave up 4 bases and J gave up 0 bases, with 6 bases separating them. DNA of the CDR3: TGCGCCAGCAGCCCGACAGACCAAGAGACCCAGTACTTC. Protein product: CASSPTDQETQYF.